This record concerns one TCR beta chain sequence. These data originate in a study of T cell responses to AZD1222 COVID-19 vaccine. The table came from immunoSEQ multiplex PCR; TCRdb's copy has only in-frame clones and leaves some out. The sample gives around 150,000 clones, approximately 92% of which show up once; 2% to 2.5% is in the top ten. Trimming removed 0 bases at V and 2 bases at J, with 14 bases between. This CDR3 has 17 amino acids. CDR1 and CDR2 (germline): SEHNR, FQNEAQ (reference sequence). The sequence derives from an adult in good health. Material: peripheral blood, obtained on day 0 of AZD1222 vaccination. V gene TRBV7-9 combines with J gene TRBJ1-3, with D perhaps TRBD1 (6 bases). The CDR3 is CASSLASTGNPGNTIYF. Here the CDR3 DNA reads TGTGCCAGCAGCTTAGCGAGTACAGGGAATCCTGGAAACACCATATATTTT.